The 23 T cell receptor beta chains listed next were all sequenced from one sample in a study of Graves' ophthalmopathy and Graves' hyperthyroidism. CDR3 regions of TCR beta were amplified from RNA transcripts. RT-PCR with HTBI primers came first, then second-round multiplex PCR. TCRdb reprocessed the multiplex PCR reads with MiXCR, giving one entry per CDR3 protein. The sample lists 350,000 to 400,000 distinct CDR3 sequences; roughly 18% were seen once. Sequenced: peripheral blood. These TCRs come from a woman aged 18-29 years with Graves' ophthalmopathy.

This clonotype was seen ten or more times. The chain combines TRBV6-2 or TRBV6-3 with TRBJ2-7; D is possibly TRBD1 (7 bases). Germline V gene sequence: CDR1 MNHEY, CDR2 SVGEGT. The CDR3 is 17 residues long. V lost 6 bases and J lost 3, with 24 bases in between. This chain's CDR3 is CASSSSGGDSPLYEQYF. The CDR3 DNA reads as TGTGCCAGCAGCTCGTCGGGCGGGGACAGCCCTCTCTACGAGCAGTACTTC.

This clonotype was observed at least ten times. The chain has TRBV19 and TRBJ2-7, with 7 bases fitting TRBD1. Trimming cost V 4 bases and J 3 bases; bases outside gene matches: 9. From germline, CDR1 is LNHDA and CDR2 SQIVND (reference sequence). This CDR3 comprises 15 residues. The CDR3, as DNA: TGTGCCAGTAGTACCTCCGGGACAGACCTCTACGAGCAGTACTTC. Protein: CASSTSGTDLYEQYF.

This clonotype was detected ten times or more. This chain links TRBV28 with TRBJ1-2, with 7 bases fitting TRBD1. The CDR3 has 17 residues. CDR1 is MDHEN and CDR2 is SYDVKM in the germline V gene. V was pared by 5 bases and J by 3 bases, with 15 bases of the junction left unmatched. CDR3 DNA sequence: TGTGCCAGCAGTCCCATCGGACAGGCCAAGGTCGACTATGGCTACACCTTC. It yields the protein CASSPIGQAKVDYGYTF.

This clonotype has ten or more counts. The V and J genes are TRBV19 and TRBJ2-2; D is possibly TRBD2 (5 bases). The V end lost 4 bases, the J end lost 6 bases, and 21 bases lay between the germline ends. This CDR3 region has 17 residues. Germline V gene lookup returns CDR1 LNHDA and CDR2 SQIVND (reference sequence). CDR3 in amino acids: CASSSLAGVGVAGELFF. The CDR3 nucleotides read TGTGCCAGTAGTAGTCTTGCCGGGGTTGGAGTCGCCGGGGAGCTGTTTTTT.

This clonotype was seen repeatedly, ten times or more. This chain uses TRBV4-3 with TRBJ1-2; no clear D gene. CDR1 and CDR2 from the germline V gene are LGHNA and YSLEER. With 0 bases removed from V and 2 bases from J, the gap between germline ends came to 7 bases. This CDR3 comprises 14 residues. This CDR3 is CASSQEGVNYGYTF. CDR3 nucleotide sequence: TGCGCCAGCAGCCAAGAGGGAGTCAACTATGGCTACACCTTC.

The chain recombines TRBV6-1 with TRBJ2-7; 7 nucleotides agree with TRBD1. Germline V gives CDR1 MNHNS, CDR2 SASEGT. There are 14 residues in the CDR3. The V and J ends lost 7 bases and 2 bases, in that order; junction bases with no gene match: 8. The CDR3, as DNA: TGTGCCAGCATCCCCAGGGGGTCCCCCTACGAGCAGTACTTC. As protein: CASIPRGSPYEQYF.

There are a few counts of this clonotype. The CDR3 reads CASSLGLTQYF. CDR3 bases: TGTGCCAGCAGCTTAGGACTGACCCAGTACTTC. The chain recombines TRBV7-2 with TRBJ2-5; D is uncertain. This CDR3 region has 11 residues. CDR1 and CDR2 (germline): SGHTA, FQGNSA. The germline V and J ends were trimmed by 1 base and 7 bases, with 4 bases remaining between them. Full variable domain (remainder filled in from reference TRBV7-2 and TRBJ2-5): GAGVSQSPSNKVTEKGKDVELRCDPISGHTALYWYRQSLGQGLEFLIYFQGNSAPDKSGLPSDRFSAERTGGSVSTLTIQRTQQEDSAVYLCASSLGLTQYFGPGTRLLVL.

This clonotype was picked up many times. The chain links TRBV12-3 or TRBV12-4 to TRBJ2-5; TRBD2 matches at 7 bases. With 1 base clipped from V and 2 bases from J, the junction kept 4 bases outside the gene matches. The CDR3 covers 15 residues. This chain's CDR3 is CASSLGRGVQETQYF. CDR3 bases: TGTGCCAGCAGTTTAGGACGGGGGGTACAAGAGACCCAGTACTTC.

The table lists this clonotype with many counts. The genes are TRBV28 and TRBJ1-2; D remains unclear. Germline V gene data show CDR1 as MDHEN and CDR2 as SYDVKM. V lost 3 bases, J lost 5 bases, and 10 bases lay in between. This CDR3 spans 13 amino acids. In nucleotides, the CDR3 is TGTGCCAGCAGTTTCGAGCAGCGGTATGGCTACACCTTC. It translates to CASSFEQRYGYTF.

This clonotype occurred many times. V usage is TRBV5-1 and J usage is TRBJ2-3; D is unresolved. Trimming took 0 bases from V and 6 from J, leaving 11 bases between them. The CDR3 contains 14 residues. Germline lookup yields CDR1 SGHRS and CDR2 YFSETQ. CDR3 nucleotides: TGCGCCAGCAGCTTGGGGGGTGTCGCCGATACGCAGTATTTT. This translates into CASSLGGVADTQYF.

The V call is TRBV11-2, the J call TRBJ2-5; possibly TRBD2 for D (7 bases). The ends were cut back, 4 bases at V and 1 base at J, with 22 bases in the middle. The CDR3 sequence is 18 residues long. Germline values: CDR1 SGHAT, CDR2 FQNNGV. CDR3 loop: CASSSWGAGVAPQETQYF. CDR3 in DNA: TGTGCCAGCAGCTCTTGGGGGGCGGGAGTAGCCCCCCAAGAGACCCAGTACTTC. The variable domain in full, with the rest retrieved from reference TRBV11-2 and TRBJ2-5, is EAGVAQSPRYKIIEKRQSVAFWCNPISGHATLYWYQQILGQGPKLLIQFQNNGVVDDSQLPKDRFSAERLKGVDSTLKIQPAKLEDSAVYLCASSSWGAGVAPQETQYFGPGTRLLVL.

This clonotype was counted at least ten times. The chain uses TRBV19 and TRBJ1-2; TRBD1 might be the D (5 bases). The V end lost 3 bases, the J end lost 8 bases, and 19 bases lay between the germline ends. This CDR3 region has 15 residues. In germline, CDR1 is LNHDA, CDR2 SQIVND (reference sequence). The CDR3 is CASSILGVRALGYTF. CDR3 in DNA: TGTGCCAGTAGTATTTTAGGGGTACGGGCGCTCGGCTACACCTTC.

This clonotype occurred many times. This sequence joins TRBV7-2 and TRBJ1-1, with TRBD1 as a possible D gene (6 bases). The ends were cut back, 6 bases at V and 4 bases at J, with 12 bases in the middle. This CDR3 is 13 amino acids long. The germline CDR1 and CDR2 sequences are SGHTA and FQGNSA. The CDR3 coding sequence is TGTGCCAGCAGTTCGAGGGGGGGCACTGAAGCTTTCTTT. Amino acids: CASSSRGGTEAFF.

This clonotype was observed at least ten times. This rearrangement joins TRBV28 to TRBJ1-2; 7 positions agree with TRBD1. Unmatched junction bases numbered 10, after V lost 2 bases and J lost 7 bases. Germline V gene lookup returns CDR1 MDHEN and CDR2 SYDVKM. The CDR3 sequence is 15 residues long. Written as DNA, the CDR3 is TGTGCCAGCAGTTTAAAAGGGGGCTTCGTGGGTGGCTACACCTTC. Protein: CASSLKGGFVGGYTF.

This clonotype was detected only a few times. This could be a read error, since a much larger clone is one nucleotide away. The chain is built from TRBV6-1 and TRBJ1-3; D not resolved. The CDR3 has 14 residues. V lost 6 bases and J 0 bases, leaving 9 bases between the germline ends. CDR1 is MNHNS, CDR2 SASEGT, per germline. The CDR3 DNA is TGTGCCAGCAGAGTCTCAATCTCTGGAAACACCATATATTTT. Translated: CASRVSISGNTIYF.

The rearrangement links TRBV12-3 or TRBV12-4 to TRBJ1-2; no clear D gene. The length of the CDR3 is 13 residues. The V gene lost 5 bases and the J gene lost 4 bases, with 11 bases spanning the gap. The chain's CDR3 is CASSPPVAYGYTF. CDR3 coding DNA: TGTGCCAGCAGTCCGCCGGTGGCCTATGGCTACACCTTC.

This clonotype has ten or more counts. This rearrangement joins TRBV28 to TRBJ1-2; D remains ambiguous. The CDR3 runs to 14 residues. V was shortened by 8 bases and J by 2 bases, with 15 bases between the two germline ends. In germline, CDR1 is MDHEN, CDR2 SYDVKM. CDR3 sequence reads: CASLPPDGNYGYTF. In nucleotides, the CDR3 is TGTGCCAGCCTACCTCCGGACGGGAACTATGGCTACACCTTC.

This clonotype occurred many times. The chain joins TRBV11-2 to TRBJ1-1; the D gene is possibly TRBD1 (5 bases). Germline CDR1 is SGHAT and CDR2 is FQNNGV. This CDR3 region has 13 residues. Trimming cost V 3 bases and J 6 bases, with 11 bases left between them. The chain's CDR3 is CASSFRGLSEAFF. CDR3 coding DNA: TGTGCCAGCAGCTTCCGGGGCCTCTCTGAAGCTTTCTTT.

This clonotype showed up many times. The chain employs TRBV10-3 and TRBJ1-5; D ambiguous. Germline V gene lookup returns CDR1 ENHRY and CDR2 SYGVKD. CDR3 length equals 17 residues. Trimming removed 1 base from V and 0 bases from J, with 13 bases in between. CDR3 DNA: TGTGCCATCAGTGAGTTGCCGGGCTCGAATAGCAATCAGCCCCAGCATTTT. It yields the protein CAISELPGSNSNQPQHF.

This clonotype was seen ten or more times. The V and J genes are TRBV7-2 and TRBJ2-4; D might be TRBD2 (6 bases). CDR3 length: 11 amino acids. Trimming took off 5 bases at V and 10 bases at J, with 9 bases between the two ends. Germline CDR1 reads SGHTA; CDR2 reads FQGNSA. The CDR3: CASSQGTIQYF. As DNA, the CDR3 is TGTGCCAGCAGCCAAGGGACTATTCAGTACTTC.

This clonotype has at least ten counts. The chain uses TRBV7-2 and TRBJ1-2; 10 positions agree with TRBD1. Germline trimming cut 5 bases from V and 6 bases from J; bases unmatched to any gene: 6. Germline V lookup: CDR1 SGHTA, CDR2 FQGNSA. The CDR3 length is 14 residues. CDR3 in amino acids: CASSPGTGVHGYTF. DNA of the CDR3: TGTGCCAGCAGCCCCGGGACAGGGGTGCATGGCTACACCTTC.

This clonotype was picked up many times. The J gene is TRBJ2-5, the V gene TRBV15; TRBD2 aligns across 11 bases. The V gene end was trimmed by 1 base and the J gene end by 8 bases; junction bases not matched to a gene: 6. In germline, CDR1 is LNHNV, CDR2 YYDKDF (reference sequence). CDR3 length: 15 residues. CDR3 nucleotides: TGTGCCACCAGCAGAGCCTTAACTAGCGGGGGCACCCAGTACTTC. Translation: CATSRALTSGGTQYF.

This clonotype came up many times. The chain uses TRBV24-1 and TRBJ2-7, with TRBD1 matching over 12 bases. The CDR3 totals 15 residues. After removal of 4 bases from V and 5 bases from J, the junction contained 5 bases not matched to a gene. The germline gives CDR1 KGHDR, CDR2 SFDVKD. This CDR3 is CATSETGQGAHEQYF. CDR3 DNA: TGTGCCACCAGTGAAACGGGACAGGGGGCCCACGAGCAGTACTTC.